Each of the 29 T cell receptor beta chains below was sequenced from the same sample in a study of shared clonotypes between healthy human individuals. Positive CCR7 selection of CD45RO-negative cells yielded the naive CD8 cells, and terminally differentiated effector memory CD45RA+ cells were excluded. The data were produced by immunoSEQ multiplex PCR, yet TCRdb's version contains in-frame clones alone and is incomplete. The top ten hold over 1.5% of the sample, which has roughly 2.1 million clones, just over 90% seen once. Material: naive CD8+ T cells from PBMCs. The receptors come from a man aged 18 to 30 in good health. Some clones in this sample may be carry-over from other donors' samples.

The chain employs TRBV11-2 and TRBJ1-1; D gene ambiguous. Germline values: CDR1 SGHAT, CDR2 FQNNGV. CDR3 length: 14 residues. Between the trimmed V and J ends, which lost 6 bases and 5 bases, there was a span of 16 bases. In DNA form, the CDR3 reads TGTGCCAGCAGAGCTCAGGCGTTTGGGACTGAAGCTTTCTTT. Translated: CASRAQAFGTEAFF.

This chain links TRBV14 with TRBJ2-1, with 14 bases identical to TRBD2. The CDR3 consists of 17 residues. Germline-derived CDR1 and CDR2 are SGHDN and FVKESK. The J segment lost 7 bases and the V segment lost 5 bases, leaving 10 bases of the junction unmatched. In nucleotides, the CDR3 is TGTGCCAGCAGCAGACTAGCGGGAGGGCCCCTTTCGAATGAGCAGTTCTTC. It translates to CASSRLAGGPLSNEQFF.

This chain links TRBV5-1 with TRBJ2-1; 9 bases match TRBD2. Losses at the gene ends were 4 bases for V and 3 bases for J; bases not matched to a gene: 11. The germline V gene encodes CDR1 SGHRS and CDR2 YFSETQ. This CDR3 region has 17 residues. Written as DNA, the CDR3 is TGCGCCAGCAGCCGTACCAAAAAGCGGGAGGACTACAATGAGCAGTTCTTC. Translated, it gives CASSRTKKREDYNEQFF.

This rearrangement joins TRBV7-9 to TRBJ2-7; D not resolved. V lost 5 bases, J lost 4 bases, and 9 bases lay in between. There are 12 residues in the CDR3. Germline loops: CDR1 SEHNR, CDR2 FQNEAQ (reference sequence). DNA of the CDR3: TGTGCCAGCAGCCAAACTGAGTACGAGCAGTACTTC. It codes for CASSQTEYEQYF.

This clone occurred a few times. The gene calls are TRBV7-9 and TRBJ1-5; D gene unclear. The CDR3 has 11 amino acids. Germline CDR1 SEHNR, CDR2 FQNEAQ (reference sequence). V was cut by 7 bases and J by 6 bases, with 7 bases left in between. As DNA, the CDR3 is TGTGCCAGCATCTACATTCAGCCCCAGCATTTT. This gives the protein CASIYIQPQHF.

This chain uses TRBV7-9 with TRBJ2-3; 7 bases fit TRBD2. Losses at the gene ends were 7 bases for V and 2 bases for J; bases not matched to a gene: 15. Germline V lookup: CDR1 SEHNR, CDR2 FQNEAQ (reference sequence). There are 17 residues in the CDR3. CDR3 coding DNA: TGTGCCAGCAACCATGGAATGAGCGGGACCTACACAGATACGCAGTATTTT. Its translation: CASNHGMSGTYTDTQYF.

The J gene is TRBJ2-7, the V gene TRBV7-9; D is ambiguous. The germline gives CDR1 SEHNR, CDR2 FQNEAQ (reference sequence). The CDR3 extends over 12 amino acids. V lost 2 bases and J 5 bases, leaving 7 bases between the germline ends. The CDR3: CASSLLAHEQYF. The CDR3 coding sequence is TGTGCCAGCAGCTTATTGGCTCACGAGCAGTACTTC.

In this sample, this clone turned up a few times. CDR3 in amino acids: CASSLSNSQEKLFF. CDR3 coding DNA: TGTGCCAGCAGTTTATCGAACAGCCAAGAAAAACTGTTTTTT. The V call is TRBV27, the J call TRBJ1-4; the D is unclear. This CDR3 is 14 amino acids long. Germline V CDR1 and CDR2: MNHEY, SMNVEV (reference sequence). The V end lost 0 bases, the J end lost 8 bases, and 10 bases lay between the germline ends. Supplemented by reference TRBV27 and TRBJ1-4, the full variable domain reads EAQVTQNPRYLITVTGKKLTVTCSQNMNHEYMSWYRQDPGLGLRQIYYSMNVEVTDKGDVPEGYKVSRKEKRNFPLILESPSPNQTSLYFCASSLSNSQEKLFFGSGTQLSVL.

To note about this clone: Germline and junction disagree at one end, which may indicate a read error. The chain is built from TRBV2 and TRBJ2-7, with 7 bases matching TRBD1. This CDR3 has 15 residues. CDR1 and CDR2 from the germline V gene are SNHLY and FYNNEI. The CDR3 region is CASREGGSHSYEQYF. The DNA for the CDR3 is TGTGCCAGCAGGGAAGGGGGCTCACACTCCTACGAGCAGTACTTC.

The CDR3 nucleotides read TGTGCCAGCAGTTTATCCTTTTACACCGGGGAGCTGTTTTTT. It encodes CASSLSFYTGELFF. The V and J genes are TRBV27 and TRBJ2-2; D is unclear. This CDR3 is 14 amino acids long. Germline values: CDR1 MNHEY, CDR2 SMNVEV (reference sequence). The germline V and J ends were trimmed by 0 bases and 3 bases, with 5 bases remaining between them.

V is TRBV7-2 and J is TRBJ2-7, with 7 bases matching TRBD1. Germline CDR1 SGHTA, CDR2 FQGNSA. The length of the CDR3 is 16 residues. The V segment lost 5 bases and the J segment 0 bases; nucleotides outside the gene matches: 10. CDR3 loop: CASSPGTEKNSYEQYF. The CDR3 coding sequence is TGTGCCAGCAGCCCCGGGACAGAAAAAAACTCCTACGAGCAGTACTTC.

About this clone: The same CDR3 arises from other DNA sequences in this sample as well. This chain connects TRBV5-1 to TRBJ2-1; 11 nucleotides agree with TRBD2. This CDR3 comprises 16 residues. J gave up 2 bases and V 4 bases, and 5 bases lay outside the gene matches. Germline CDR1 SGHRS, CDR2 YFSETQ. CDR3 region: CASSLGLAGTYNEQFF. The CDR3 coding sequence is TGCGCCAGCAGCCTCGGACTAGCGGGTACCTACAATGAGCAGTTCTTC.

Points on this clone: Other DNA sequences in this sample translate to the same CDR3. V gene TRBV15 combines with J gene TRBJ2-7, with 7 bases aligning to TRBD1. The ends lost 1 base at V and 0 bases at J; junction bases unmatched: 3. Germline loops: CDR1 LNHNV, CDR2 YYDKDF (reference sequence). This CDR3 is 15 amino acids long. As DNA, the CDR3 is TGTGCCACCAGCAGAGGACAGGGAAGCTCCTACGAGCAGTACTTC. Translation gives CATSRGQGSSYEQYF.

This clone was recorded only once. This chain joins TRBV7-3 and TRBJ2-7; 7 positions agree with TRBD2. Looked up from germline, CDR1 is SGHTA and CDR2 is FQGTGA. J lost 4 bases, V lost 5 bases, and 14 bases had no gene match. The CDR3 runs 16 residues. The CDR3 DNA is TGTGCCAGCAGCCCCGGTTCGGGGAGGGCAGGTTACGAGCAGTACTTC. It yields the protein CASSPGSGRAGYEQYF.

V usage is TRBV4-2 and J usage is TRBJ2-1, with a weak D call TRBD2 (5 bases). The V end was cut by 1 base, the J end by 7 bases, with 20 bases between. Germline V gene lookup returns CDR1 LGHNA and CDR2 YNFKEQ. This CDR3 is built from 17 residues. CDR3 region: CASSQAQDYEGPNEQFF. For the CDR3, the DNA is TGTGCCAGCAGCCAAGCCCAAGACTATGAGGGTCCTAATGAGCAGTTCTTC.

The gene calls are TRBV2 and TRBJ2-7; no reliable D call. Between the trimmed V and J ends, which lost 6 bases and 0 bases, there was a span of 15 bases. Germline V gene lookup returns CDR1 SNHLY and CDR2 FYNNEI. This CDR3 contains 15 residues. The CDR3 sequence is CASRVWRPSSYEQYF. In DNA, the CDR3 is TGTGCCAGCAGGGTGTGGCGCCCGAGCTCCTACGAGCAGTACTTC.

The chain links TRBV19 to TRBJ2-7, with D maybe TRBD2 (5 bases). This CDR3 has 13 amino acids. Germline loops: CDR1 LNHDA, CDR2 SQIVND (reference sequence). V was cut by 7 bases and J by 2 bases, with 12 bases left in between. As DNA, the CDR3 is TGTGCCAGTACCACGGGATCCACCTACGAGCAGTACTTC. It codes for CASTTGSTYEQYF.

This clone was observed a single time. The gene calls are TRBV27 and TRBJ1-2, with 8 bases matching TRBD1. V gave up 8 bases and J gave up 4 bases; unmatched junction bases: 12. The CDR3 has 15 amino acids. Germline V gene data show CDR1 as MNHEY and CDR2 as SMNVEV (reference sequence). The CDR3 loop is CASGQGNGWVYGYTF. The CDR3 DNA sequence: TGTGCCAGCGGACAGGGCAATGGATGGGTCTATGGCTACACCTTC.

The genes are TRBV11-2 and TRBJ2-7; D tentatively reads TRBD1 or TRBD2 (5 bases each). Trimming pared 5 bases from V and 3 bases from J, leaving 14 bases between. Germline values: CDR1 SGHAT, CDR2 FQNNGV. This CDR3 spans 14 amino acids. The CDR3 nucleotides are TGTGCCAGCAGCGGAAGGGACGGATTCTACGAGCAGTACTTC. This translates into CASSGRDGFYEQYF.

The chain uses TRBV2 and TRBJ2-7; D possibly matches TRBD1 or TRBD2 (6 bases each). Trimming left V 1 base short and J 6 bases short, with 16 bases between. This CDR3 is 15 amino acids long. From germline, CDR1 is SNHLY and CDR2 FYNNEI. The CDR3 loop is CASSEVGGLGSEQYF. The CDR3 bases are TGTGCCAGCAGTGAAGTAGGGGGGCTAGGGTCCGAGCAGTACTTC.

This sequence joins TRBV27 and TRBJ1-2; TRBD1 aligns across 12 bases. Germline V gives CDR1 MNHEY, CDR2 SMNVEV (reference sequence). The CDR3 covers 16 residues. V was pared by 6 bases and J by 4 bases, with 9 bases of the junction left unmatched. DNA of the CDR3: TGTGCCAGCAGCCACTCCGGGACAGGGGGCCGCTATGGCTACACCTTC. Translated, it gives CASSHSGTGGRYGYTF.

The J gene is TRBJ2-7, the V gene TRBV27; TRBD1 matches 8 bases. CDR1 is MNHEY and CDR2 is SMNVEV in the germline V gene (reference sequence). The CDR3 loop spans 16 amino acids. The V gene end was trimmed by 6 bases and the J gene end by 6 bases; junction bases not matched to a gene: 16. CDR3 DNA: TGTGCCAGCAGCCTCCAGGGGGCAGCCATCGAGGGCGAGCAGTACTTC. It is translated as CASSLQGAAIEGEQYF.

The chain couples TRBV9 to TRBJ2-7, with D perhaps TRBD1 (6 bases). Per the germline V gene, CDR1 is SGDLS and CDR2 is YYNGEE. Trimming left V 4 bases short and J 5 bases short, with 13 bases between. The CDR3 loop spans 13 amino acids. The CDR3 reads CASSWDNSDEQYF. CDR3 in DNA: TGTGCCAGCAGCTGGGACAATTCGGACGAGCAGTACTTC.

The rearrangement uses TRBV7-2 and TRBJ2-7; 8 bases agree with TRBD1. V was pared by 3 bases and J by 0 bases, with 4 bases of the junction left unmatched. CDR3 size: 15 residues. Germline V gene data show CDR1 as SGHTA and CDR2 as FQGNSA. The CDR3 protein is CASSFGQGHSYEQYF. The CDR3 coding sequence is TGTGCCAGCAGCTTTGGACAGGGACACTCCTACGAGCAGTACTTC.

The chain carries TRBV18 and TRBJ2-1; D might be TRBD1 or TRBD2, each matching 5 bases. V was cut by 2 bases and J by 10 bases, with 9 bases left in between. Germline V gene sequence: CDR1 KGHSH, CDR2 LQKENI. CDR3 length: 12 residues. CDR3 residues: CASSPVREEQFF. The DNA for the CDR3 is TGTGCCAGCTCACCAGTCAGGGAGGAGCAGTTCTTC.

The chain has TRBV28 and TRBJ2-5, with a tentative D call TRBD2 (5 bases). The CDR3 length is 14 residues. CDR1 and CDR2 (germline): MDHEN, SYDVKM. V lost 2 bases, J lost 3 bases, and 10 bases lay in between. CDR3 region: CASSLIWGEETQYF. CDR3 DNA: TGTGCCAGCAGTTTAATTTGGGGAGAAGAGACCCAGTACTTC.

The chain carries TRBV9 and TRBJ2-1, with 7 bases matching TRBD2. Germline values: CDR1 SGDLS, CDR2 YYNGEE. Trimming at V came to 0 bases and at J to 7 bases, leaving 7 bases not matched to a gene. CDR3 length equals 15 residues. CDR3 amino acids: CASSVGGREWNEQFF. In nucleotides, the CDR3 is TGTGCCAGCAGCGTAGGAGGGAGGGAGTGGAATGAGCAGTTCTTC.

The rearrangement uses TRBV5-5 and TRBJ2-7; the D is unclear. The CDR3 is 14 amino acids. V lost 4 bases and J 4 bases, leaving 15 bases between the germline ends. CDR1 and CDR2 (germline): SGHKS, YYEKEE (reference sequence). The CDR3 DNA is TGTGCCAGCAGCCTTCGTGGACCGAATTACGAGCAGTACTTC. This encodes CASSLRGPNYEQYF. Variable domain in full (rest from reference TRBV5-5 and TRBJ2-7): DAGVTQSPTHLIKTRGQQVTLRCSPISGHKSVSWYQQVLGQGPQFIFQYYEKEERGRGNFPDRFSARQFPNYSSELNVNALLLGDSALYLCASSLRGPNYEQYFGPGTRLTVT.

The chain is built from TRBV28 and TRBJ2-2, with 7 bases that match TRBD1. Germline V CDR1 and CDR2: MDHEN, SYDVKM. J gave up 6 bases and V 5 bases, and 9 bases lay outside the gene matches. The CDR3 extends over 15 amino acids. DNA of the CDR3: TGTGCCAGCAGTCCCAAAAACAGGGGATCCGGGGAGCTGTTTTTT. Translating gives CASSPKNRGSGELFF.